The clone carrying this T cell receptor (beta chain) was detected a few times. Germline V gene sequence: CDR1 MDHEN, CDR2 SYDVKM. The CDR3 loop spans 15 amino acids. V gave up 3 bases and J gave up 6 bases, with 14 bases separating them. TCRdb used MiXCR to reprocess the 5' RACE reads, holding one entry per CDR3 protein. The sample records roughly 770,000 distinct CDR3 sequences, 15% to 20% being singletons. This entry comes from a study of identical twins. This same sample was also taken into another study, of T cells expressing NK-cell markers. That source notes: The study drew TCR beta repertoires from sorted CD3+CD56+NKG2C+, CD3+CD56+NKG2C- and CD3+CD56-NKG2C+ T cells.

The TCR comes from a woman aged 18-29 years in good health. Source material: PBMCs. The rearrangement uses TRBV28 and TRBJ2-2; D perhaps matches TRBD2 (6 bases). The CDR3 sequence is CASSFRRGGAGELFF. The CDR3 nucleotides read TGTGCCAGCAGTTTTCGGAGGGGCGGAGCCGGGGAGCTGTTTTTT.